The entry below gives a single TCR beta chain sequence along with its context. One end of the junction is discordant with germline, which a read error may explain. These data come from a study of blood T cells in healthy people across ages. CDR3 length: 13 amino acids. The V gene's germline CDR1 is LGHDT and CDR2 YNNKEL (reference sequence). It was with a sample-barcoded 5' primer and a J-beta primer mix that a second PCR of roughly 6 to 12 cycles was run. Via MiXCR, TCRdb re-called the 5' RACE reads, giving one row per CDR3 protein. The sample carries around 400,000 distinct CDR3 sequences, approximately 51% recorded once.

The clonotype comes from a man aged 55-75 years in good health. This rearrangement joins TRBV3-1 to TRBJ2-1; 8 positions match TRBD1. Sequencing used blood. The CDR3 sequence is CASSKDRGYEQFF. The CDR3, as DNA: TGTGCCAGCAGCAAAGACAGGGGTTATGAGCAGTTCTTC.